This is a list of T cell receptor beta chains from one sample in a study of identical twins. TCRdb reprocessed the 5' RACE reads with MiXCR, giving one entry per CDR3 protein. The table records approximately 280,000 distinct CDR3 sequences, roughly 8.6% of them present only once. The data also belong to a second study, concerning yellow fever vaccine responses in identical twins.

The sequenced material came from memory (CD45RO+) T cells sorted from blood. The source of these receptors is a woman aged 18 to 35 in good health. Both conserved end residues are part of each CDR3. A D gene is named only where the DNA matches it firmly. Some rows mark clone size as missing; the rest say once, few, many or name a class of expanded clone.

NA	TRBJ2-3	15	TRBV11-2	TRBD2	CASGLGSGAGDTQYF	TGTGCCAGCGGCTTAGGAAGCGGGGCGGGGGATACGCAGTATTTT
few	TRBJ1-5	14	TRBV20-1	NA	CSAPPGGVNQPQHF	TGCAGTGCTCCGCCGGGGGGGGTCAATCAGCCCCAGCATTTT
NA	TRBJ2-6	15	TRBV2	NA	CASTEGQRGANVLTF	TGTGCCAGCACCGAAGGGCAGCGTGGGGCCAACGTCCTGACTTTC
NA	TRBJ2-3	14	TRBV5-6	NA	CASSFGRRTDTQYF	TGTGCCAGCAGCTTCGGCCGACGGACAGATACGCAGTATTTT
many	TRBJ2-1	15	TRBV10-3	NA	CAISESNRVANEQFF	TGTGCCATCAGTGAGTCGAATAGGGTAGCTAATGAGCAGTTCTTC
many	TRBJ1-6	16	TRBV4-1	NA	CASSQDAGDGSSPLHF	TGCGCCAGCAGCCAAGATGCCGGAGACGGCTCCTCACCCCTCCACTTT
few	TRBJ2-7	15	TRBV3-1	NA	CASSQVTRGAYEQYF	TGCGCCAGCAGCCAAGTCACTAGGGGTGCCTACGAGCAGTACTTC
many	TRBJ2-1	17	TRBV28	TRBD2	CASSLILSTSRNNEQFF	TGTGCCAGCAGTTTAATTTTGTCGACTAGCCGAAACAATGAGCAGTTCTTC
few	TRBJ2-2	16	TRBV12-3/TRBV12-4	NA	CASSLRGGPDTGELFF	TGTGCCAGCAGTCTTAGGGGGGGGCCGGACACCGGGGAGCTGTTTTTT
NA	TRBJ2-5	18	TRBV10-3	TRBD2	CAISRAGTSGGSLETQYF	TGTGCCATCAGCCGCGCCGGGACTAGCGGGGGTTCATTGGAGACCCAGTACTTC